These 12 T cell receptor beta chains were all obtained from the same sample, sequenced in a study of shared clonotypes between healthy human individuals. Produced via immunoSEQ multiplex PCR; TCRdb's table is partial and in-frame only. Among 1,400,000 or so clones listed, approximately 98.5% were seen once. Material for sequencing was naive CD4+ T cells sorted from blood. The subset here: CD45RA+ positively selected. These TCRs come from a man aged 25-40 years in good health.

This sequence joins TRBV4-3 and TRBJ2-7, with D perhaps matching TRBD2 (5 bases). V lost 0 bases and J 0 bases, leaving 9 bases between the germline ends. CDR1 LGHNA and CDR2 YSLEER come from the germline V gene. This CDR3 region has 15 residues. Written as DNA, the CDR3 is TGCGCCAGCAGCCAAGATCCTGGGAGCTCCTACGAGCAGTACTTC. It specifies CASSQDPGSSYEQYF.

The chain couples TRBV6-5 to TRBJ1-5; D not certain. Germline CDR1 and CDR2: MNHEY and SVGAGI. The V gene lost 5 bases and the J gene lost 9 bases, with 11 bases spanning the gap. This CDR3 region has 12 residues. In nucleotides, the CDR3 is TGTGCCAGCAGTCCCGTGTCCGGGCCCCAGCATTTT. Its protein product is CASSPVSGPQHF.

This clone appeared once. The chain recombines TRBV7-9 with TRBJ2-2, with 10 positions matching TRBD1. V dropped 6 bases and J dropped 4; count of bases not matched to a gene: 2. The CDR3 spans 14 residues. Germline-derived CDR1 and CDR2 are SEHNR and FQNEAQ (reference sequence). The CDR3, as DNA: TGTGCCAGCAGACGACAGGGGGCCACCGGGGAGCTGTTTTTT. This translates into CASRRQGATGELFF.

The J gene is TRBJ2-7, the V gene TRBV13, with 12 bases lining up with TRBD2. The CDR3 length is 17 residues. The V gene end was trimmed by 5 bases and the J gene end by 2 bases; junction bases not matched to a gene: 10. Germline V gives CDR1 PRHDT, CDR2 FYEKMQ (reference sequence). CDR3 DNA: TGTGCCAGCAGCGCTAGGACTAGCGGGATGATCACCTACGAGCAGTACTTC. Its translation is CASSARTSGMITYEQYF.

This CDR3 reads CASSLIGGSFQETQYF. The CDR3 region has the DNA TGTGCCAGCAGCTTGATTGGCGGGAGTTTCCAAGAGACCCAGTACTTC. The chain joins TRBV7-8 to TRBJ2-5; 7 bases fit TRBD2. Trimming at V came to 3 bases and at J to 1 base, leaving 8 bases not matched to a gene. The CDR3 spans 16 residues. Per the germline V gene, CDR1 is SGHVS and CDR2 is FQNEAQ.

The rearrangement joins TRBV18 to TRBJ2-1; TRBD2 matches 7 bases. In germline, CDR1 is KGHSH, CDR2 LQKENI. The CDR3 covers 16 residues. V dropped 2 bases and J dropped 4; count of bases not matched to a gene: 8. CDR3 loop: CASSPRALASYNEQFF. In nucleotides, the CDR3 is TGTGCCAGCTCACCAAGGGCACTAGCGAGTTACAATGAGCAGTTCTTC.

In DNA, the CDR3 is TGTGCCAGCAGCCCCTTACCCTACAATGAGCAGTTCTTC. This translates into CASSPLPYNEQFF. V and J are TRBV13 and TRBJ2-1, with D uncertain. Germline CDR1 reads PRHDT; CDR2 reads FYEKMQ (reference sequence). The CDR3 is made up of 13 amino acids. Trimming shortened V by 5 bases and J by 2 bases, and 7 bases separated the two germline ends.

This chain uses TRBV5-4 with TRBJ2-7, with D perhaps TRBD1 (5 bases). The CDR3 is made up of 12 amino acids. CDR1 SGHNT and CDR2 YYREEE come from the germline V gene (reference sequence). V gave up 3 bases and J gave up 5 bases, with 9 bases separating them. CDR3 sequence reads: CASSSQGNEQYF. The CDR3 nucleotides are TGTGCCAGCAGCTCTCAGGGTAACGAGCAGTACTTC.

With respect to this clone: Other DNA variants within this sample encode the same CDR3. V and J are TRBV5-1 and TRBJ1-2, with no clear D. Germline CDR1 reads SGHRS; CDR2 reads YFSETQ. Trimming left V 0 bases short and J 1 base short, with 4 bases between. The CDR3 loop spans 13 amino acids. Here the CDR3 DNA reads TGCGCCAGCAGCTTGGAGATTAACTATGGCTACACCTTC. As protein: CASSLEINYGYTF.

The chain has TRBV28 and TRBJ1-5; 8 bases agree with TRBD1. The CDR3 is made up of 15 amino acids. Germline lookup yields CDR1 MDHEN and CDR2 SYDVKM. J gave up 5 bases and V 5 bases, and 8 bases lay outside the gene matches. The CDR3 sequence: CASSHQGADYQPQHF. The CDR3 DNA is TGTGCCAGCAGTCACCAGGGGGCGGACTATCAGCCCCAGCATTTT. Together with reference TRBV28 and TRBJ1-5, the CDR3 gives the full variable domain: DVKVTQSSRYLVKRTGEKVFLECVQDMDHENMFWYRQDPGLGLRLIYFSYDVKMKEKGDIPEGYSVSREKKERFSLILESASTNQTSMYLCASSHQGADYQPQHFGDGTRLSIL.

The chain carries TRBV18 and TRBJ2-5; possibly TRBD2 for D (5 bases). CDR3 length equals 14 residues. Trimming shortened V by 6 bases and J by 9 bases, and 20 bases separated the two germline ends. The germline V gene encodes CDR1 KGHSH and CDR2 LQKENI. The CDR3, as DNA: TGTGCCAGCTCGCCCCGACGAGAGGGTTTGGCCCAGTACTTC. This codes for CASSPRREGLAQYF.

V and J are TRBV18 and TRBJ2-7; 11 bases are shared with TRBD2. V dropped 6 bases and J dropped 2; count of bases not matched to a gene: 3. The CDR3 runs to 14 residues. The germline gives CDR1 KGHSH, CDR2 LQKENI. The CDR3 protein is CASSGLAEAYEQYF. CDR3 nucleotides: TGTGCCAGCTCGGGACTAGCGGAGGCCTACGAGCAGTACTTC.